The rows below give T cell receptor beta chains drawn from one sample of a study of blood T cell repertoires in COVID-19. Libraries were prepared by immunoSEQ multiplex PCR; TCRdb keeps only in-frame clonotypes and omits some of them. The data contain 90,000 or so clones, approximately 89% of them singletons. The sequencing input was peripheral blood. The receptors derive from a human donor in a cohort sampled during active COVID-19. CDR3s leave out the opening cysteine and the closing phenylalanine or tryptophan. Clone sizes are given selectively: once, few, many, or a class where the clone is expanded.

V gene | clone size | CDR3 protein
TRBV9 | NA | ASSPAGAPQETQY
TRBV9 | NA | ASSVVGTGAITDTQY
TRBV12-3/TRBV12-4 | NA | ASSLATAYEQY
TRBV18 | NA | ASSNRDRGWTEAF
TRBV5-1 | NA | ASSGVPYNRDRGRTEAF
TRBV19 | NA | ASSIEDRATVEQF
TRBV7-8 | NA | ASSLVNLDEQY
TRBV7-9 | NA | ASSLPRGQTNEKLF
TRBV5-4 | once | ASSGRRDRGYEQY
TRBV5-1 | NA | ASRSRKAQY
TRBV6-4 | NA | ASSSQGTSLANEQF
TRBV4-1 | once | ASSQALLAGGDTDTQY
TRBV3-1/TRBV3-2 | NA | ASSPDGTILPSEQF
TRBV6-2/TRBV6-3 | NA | ASSLNSYEQY
TRBV7-8 | few | ASSLVAVVGGGGEQY
TRBV5-1 | NA | ASRASGGTDTQY
TRBV19 | NA | ASSIRQSYEQY
TRBV19 | NA | ASSLTGGDNQPQH
TRBV4-1 | NA | ASSRASFQGSGEQF